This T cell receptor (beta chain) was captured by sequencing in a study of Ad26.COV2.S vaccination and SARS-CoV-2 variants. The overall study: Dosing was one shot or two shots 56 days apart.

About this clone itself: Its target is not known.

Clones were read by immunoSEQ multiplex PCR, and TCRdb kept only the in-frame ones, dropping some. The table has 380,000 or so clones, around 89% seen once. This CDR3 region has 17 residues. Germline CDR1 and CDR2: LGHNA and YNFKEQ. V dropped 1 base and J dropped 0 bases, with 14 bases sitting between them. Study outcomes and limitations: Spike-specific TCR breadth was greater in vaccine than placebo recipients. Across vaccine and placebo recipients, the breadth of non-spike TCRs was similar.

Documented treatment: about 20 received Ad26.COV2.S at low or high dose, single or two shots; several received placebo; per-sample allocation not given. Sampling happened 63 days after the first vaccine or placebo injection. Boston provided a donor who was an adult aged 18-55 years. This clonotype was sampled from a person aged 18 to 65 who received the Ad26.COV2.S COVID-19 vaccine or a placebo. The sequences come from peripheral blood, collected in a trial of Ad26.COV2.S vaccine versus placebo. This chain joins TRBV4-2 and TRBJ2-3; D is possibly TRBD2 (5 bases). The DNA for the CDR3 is TGTGCCAGCAGCCAAGGGACTCCAAAGACTAGCACAGATACGCAGTATTTT. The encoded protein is CASSQGTPKTSTDTQYF.